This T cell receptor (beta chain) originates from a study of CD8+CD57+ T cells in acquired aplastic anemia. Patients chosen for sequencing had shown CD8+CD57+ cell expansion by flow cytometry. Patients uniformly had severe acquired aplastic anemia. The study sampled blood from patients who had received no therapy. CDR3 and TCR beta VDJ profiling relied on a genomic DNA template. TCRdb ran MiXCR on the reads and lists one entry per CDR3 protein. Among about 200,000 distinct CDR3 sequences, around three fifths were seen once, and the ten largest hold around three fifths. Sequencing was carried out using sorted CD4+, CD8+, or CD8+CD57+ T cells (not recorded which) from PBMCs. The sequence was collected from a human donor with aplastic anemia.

The CDR3 nucleotides read TGTGCCAGTAGTTGGGGACAGGGTGCCGGGGAGCTGTTTTTT. Its translation: CASSWGQGAGELFF. The chain uses TRBV19 and TRBJ2-2, with 9 bases lining up with TRBD1. After removal of 5 bases from V and 6 bases from J, the junction contained 4 bases not matched to a gene. The length of the CDR3 is 14 residues. CDR1 is LNHDA and CDR2 is SQIVND in the germline V gene (reference sequence). Filled out from reference TRBV19 and TRBJ2-2, the complete variable domain reads DGGITQSPKYLFRKEGQNVTLSCEQNLNHDAMYWYRQDPGQGLRLIYYSQIVNDFQKGDIAEGYSVSREKKESFPLTVTSAQKNPTAFYLCASSWGQGAGELFFGEGSRLTVL.